This passage covers 29 T cell receptor beta chains from one sample sequenced in a study of T cells after yellow fever vaccination. In TCRdb, the 5' RACE reads were re-called with MiXCR into one record per CDR3 protein. The data contain a few hundred thousand distinct CDR3 sequences, around 7.3% of them singletons. The sample was PBMCs, taken about 49 days after the first yellow fever vaccination. The receptors were sampled from a man in his late teens or twenties who received the YFV17D yellow fever vaccine.

This clonotype has more than one count but fewer than ten. The rearrangement links TRBV24-1 to TRBJ1-5; D ambiguous. Deletions cut 1 base from V and 6 bases from J, with 6 bases between. Germline V gene lookup returns CDR1 KGHDR and CDR2 SFDVKD. The CDR3 length is 13 residues. DNA of the CDR3: TGTGCCACCAGTGATTTAAGGACTCAGCCCCAGCATTTT. Protein: CATSDLRTQPQHF.

This clonotype was observed many times. This chain uses TRBV28 with TRBJ2-1; the D is unclear. This CDR3 comprises 14 residues. V lost 4 bases, J lost 0 bases, and 7 bases lay in between. CDR1 and CDR2 (germline): MDHEN, SYDVKM. CDR3 amino acids: CASSSTSSYNEQFF. In nucleotides, the CDR3 is TGTGCCAGCAGTTCCACGAGCTCCTACAATGAGCAGTTCTTC.

This clonotype was seen at least ten times. The V call is TRBV4-2, the J call TRBJ2-4; D is unclear. Per germline, CDR1 LGHNA and CDR2 YNFKEQ. Between the trimmed V and J ends, which lost 5 bases and 5 bases, there was a span of 19 bases. The length of the CDR3 is 16 residues. The CDR3 DNA is TGTGCCAGCAGCTTGATTGCGGCCGGCGGCCAAAACATTCAGTACTTC. Protein product: CASSLIAAGGQNIQYF.

The chain has TRBV20-1 and TRBJ2-1, with no clear D. This CDR3 spans 10 amino acids. Germline CDR1 and CDR2: DFQATT and SNEGSKA (reference sequence). The V end was cut by 5 bases, the J end by 7 bases, with 6 bases between. CDR3 DNA: TGCAGTGCTCCACTGAATGAGCAGTTCTTC. Encoded protein: CSAPLNEQFF.

This chain links TRBV20-1 with TRBJ1-5, with D uncertain. The V gene lost 2 bases and the J gene lost 3 bases, with 8 bases spanning the gap. The germline CDR1 and CDR2 sequences are DFQATT and SNEGSKA (reference sequence). CDR3 length: 13 amino acids. The CDR3 spells CSARTEANQPQHF. CDR3 DNA sequence: TGCAGTGCTAGAACCGAGGCCAATCAGCCCCAGCATTTT.

In this sample, this clonotype turned up a few times. This rearrangement joins TRBV28 to TRBJ1-2; no clear D. Germline V gene sequence: CDR1 MDHEN, CDR2 SYDVKM. The CDR3 is 12 amino acids. The ends were cut back, 6 bases at V and 8 bases at J, with 13 bases in the middle. In DNA, the CDR3 is TGTGCCAGCAGCTCCCCCGGAAAAGGCTACACCTTC. This codes for CASSSPGKGYTF.

This clonotype was counted a single time. The chain recombines TRBV11-1 with TRBJ2-3; TRBD1 matches at 10 bases. The CDR3 contains 19 residues. With V trimmed by 6 bases and J by 4 bases, 19 bases remained unmatched. Looked up from germline, CDR1 is SGHAT and CDR2 is FQDESV (reference sequence). CDR3 in amino acids: CASSHNLPGGGQGPDTQYF. CDR3 sequence (DNA): TGTGCCAGCAGTCACAACCTTCCGGGAGGGGGACAGGGGCCAGATACGCAGTATTTT.

This chain connects TRBV6-5 to TRBJ2-1; a possible D gene is TRBD1 (6 bases). Trimming stripped 2 bases from V and 0 bases from J, with 17 bases between. The CDR3 is 18 residues long. CDR1 MNHEY and CDR2 SVGAGI come from the germline V gene. The CDR3 nucleotides are TGTGCCAGCAGTTACACCGGGACAACCTACAGCTCCTACAATGAGCAGTTCTTC. Translated: CASSYTGTTYSSYNEQFF.

This clonotype has only a few counts. The chain is built from TRBV25-1 and TRBJ1-1, with a tentative D call TRBD1 (6 bases). The CDR3 runs to 16 residues. Germline V gives CDR1 MGHDK, CDR2 SYGVNS. The ends were cut back, 3 bases at V and 6 bases at J, with 20 bases in the middle. This chain's CDR3 is CASSEGGGRRGSEAFF. The CDR3 coding sequence is TGTGCCAGCAGTGAGGGGGGGGGGCGTCGCGGCTCTGAAGCTTTCTTT.

This clonotype was counted only a few times. The chain has TRBV20-1 and TRBJ2-1; possible D gene TRBD2, 6 bases. The CDR3 is made up of 12 amino acids. Germline loops: CDR1 DFQATT, CDR2 SNEGSKA (reference sequence). The V and J ends lost 3 bases and 7 bases respectively, with 10 bases between them. Here the CDR3 DNA reads TGCAGTGCTAGCCGCGCGGGGAATGAGCAGTTCTTC. Translation: CSASRAGNEQFF.

V and J are TRBV5-1 and TRBJ2-7; D is possibly TRBD2 (6 bases). The length of the CDR3 is 15 residues. Deletions cut 4 bases from V and 5 bases from J, with 19 bases between. CDR1 is SGHRS and CDR2 is YFSETQ in the germline V gene. CDR3 DNA sequence: TGCGCCAGCAGCGCCGTGGGGGGAAGATCTAACGAGCAGTACGTC. It encodes CASSAVGGRSNEQYV.

The rearrangement joins TRBV11-3 to TRBJ2-2, with unresolved D. Germline loops: CDR1 SGHNT, CDR2 YENEEA. This CDR3 is built from 14 residues. Trimming removed 1 base from V and 7 bases from J, with 10 bases in between. The CDR3 loop is CASSLGYLSGELFF. CDR3 DNA: TGTGCCAGCAGCTTAGGGTACCTCAGCGGGGAGCTGTTTTTT.

This clonotype was observed a few times. V is TRBV10-3 and J is TRBJ1-3; the D gene is possibly TRBD1 (5 bases). Trimming took 4 bases from V and 0 from J, leaving 10 bases between them. The CDR3 is 15 amino acids. The germline V gene has CDR1 ENHRY and CDR2 SYGVKD. In DNA form, the CDR3 reads TGTGCCATCAGTGTGGGGGACGTCTCTGGAAACACCATATATTTT. Its protein product is CAISVGDVSGNTIYF.

Written as DNA, the CDR3 is TGTGCCAGTAGTAGACGGGGCTACCAAGAGACCCAGTACTTC. Its protein is CASSRRGYQETQYF. This chain connects TRBV19 to TRBJ2-5; D may be TRBD1 or TRBD2 (5 bases each). Germline V CDR1 and CDR2: LNHDA, SQIVND (reference sequence). CDR3 length equals 14 residues. The germline V and J ends were trimmed by 4 bases and 0 bases, with 9 bases remaining between them. Combining the CDR3 with reference TRBV19 and TRBJ2-5 gives the whole variable domain DGGITQSPKYLFRKEGQNVTLSCEQNLNHDAMYWYRQDPGQGLRLIYYSQIVNDFQKGDIAEGYSVSREKKESFPLTVTSAQKNPTAFYLCASSRRGYQETQYFGPGTRLLVL.

In this sample, this clonotype turned up many times. This chain links TRBV5-1 with TRBJ1-1; the D gene is possibly TRBD1 (5 bases). The V end was cut by 4 bases, the J end by 3 bases, with 10 bases between. Looked up from germline, CDR1 is SGHRS and CDR2 is YFSETQ. The CDR3 sequence is 13 residues long. CDR3 sequence (DNA): TGCGCCAGCAGCATCCAGGGACACACTGAAGCTTTCTTT. This gives the protein CASSIQGHTEAFF.

This clonotype was picked up many times. V is TRBV19 and J is TRBJ1-1, with TRBD1 matching 9 bases. Germline assignment: CDR1 LNHDA and CDR2 SQIVND (reference sequence). With 4 bases clipped from V and 0 bases from J, the junction kept 6 bases outside the gene matches. The CDR3 covers 16 residues. CDR3 region: CASSTLDRGLNTEAFF. The CDR3 DNA reads TGTGCCAGTAGTACCTTGGACAGGGGCCTGAACACTGAAGCTTTCTTT.

This clonotype was seen many times. The V call is TRBV6-1, the J call TRBJ2-5; TRBD2 aligns across 10 bases. Germline CDR1 MNHNS, CDR2 SASEGT. CDR3 length equals 15 residues. V gave up 5 bases and J gave up 0 bases; unmatched junction bases: 3. This CDR3 is CASSRSGGNQETQYF. Written as DNA, the CDR3 is TGTGCCAGCAGTCGTAGCGGGGGGAACCAAGAGACCCAGTACTTC.

The CDR3 reads CASSAGGYGYTF. Written as DNA, the CDR3 is TGTGCCAGCAGTGCTGGGGGCTATGGCTACACCTTC. This sequence joins TRBV12-3 or TRBV12-4 and TRBJ1-2, with a tentative D call TRBD1 (5 bases). The CDR3 sequence is 12 residues long. V lost 5 bases and J lost 4, with 8 bases in between.

This clonotype turned up a few times. The rearrangement uses TRBV12-3 or TRBV12-4 and TRBJ2-1, with TRBD1 matching over 7 bases. The J segment lost 1 base and the V segment lost 6 bases, leaving 6 bases of the junction unmatched. The CDR3 consists of 15 residues. CDR3 DNA: TGTGCCAGCAGAGACAGGGTGTGGTCCTACAATGAGCAGTTCTTC. Translation: CASRDRVWSYNEQFF.

This clonotype was detected only a few times. The chain couples TRBV20-1 to TRBJ2-5; 8 nucleotides agree with TRBD1. With 1 base clipped from V and 7 bases from J, the junction kept 8 bases outside the gene matches. CDR1 is DFQATT, CDR2 SNEGSKA, per germline (reference sequence). This CDR3 has 14 amino acids. CDR3 coding DNA: TGCAGTGCTAGAGGGACAGGGAGCACGGGGACCCAGTACTTC. Its translation: CSARGTGSTGTQYF.

This chain uses TRBV29-1 with TRBJ2-5; 10 nucleotides agree with TRBD2. CDR3 length equals 14 residues. J was trimmed by 2 bases and V by 6 bases; bases with no gene match: 6. In germline, CDR1 is SQVTM, CDR2 ANQGSEA. The CDR3 DNA sequence: TGCAGCGTCGCTGGTAGCGGGGGGCAAGAGACCCAGTACTTC. It yields the protein CSVAGSGGQETQYF. The complete variable domain, with remaining parts taken from reference TRBV29-1 and TRBJ2-5, reads SAVISQKPSRDICQRGTSLTIQCQVDSQVTMMFWYRQQPGQSLTLIATANQGSEATYESGFVIDKFPISRPNLTFSTLTVSNMSPEDSSIYLCSVAGSGGQETQYFGPGTRLLVL.

This clonotype was detected only a few times. This chain uses TRBV5-1 with TRBJ2-7, with TRBD2 identical over 9 bases. The CDR3 contains 16 residues. Germline CDR1 is SGHRS and CDR2 is YFSETQ. Germline trimming cut 0 bases from V and 4 bases from J; bases unmatched to any gene: 8. The CDR3, as DNA: TGCGCCAGCAGCTTGGTTGCGGGGGGGCCAGCGTACGAGCAGTACTTC. As protein: CASSLVAGGPAYEQYF.

This clonotype has at least ten counts. This chain links TRBV5-1 with TRBJ2-5; TRBD1 matches 9 bases. With V trimmed by 4 bases and J by 5 bases, 3 bases remained unmatched. This CDR3 has 13 amino acids. The germline CDR1 and CDR2 sequences are SGHRS and YFSETQ. Here the CDR3 DNA reads TGCGCCAGCAGCAGAGGGACAGGGGAGACCCAGTACTTC. Protein sequence: CASSRGTGETQYF.

The chain is built from TRBV7-8 and TRBJ2-5; 9 bases map to TRBD1. V was pared by 2 bases and J by 3 bases, with 4 bases of the junction left unmatched. The germline CDR1 and CDR2 sequences are SGHVS and FQNEAQ. This CDR3 region has 15 residues. The CDR3 spells CASSLLGQGKETQYF. In nucleotides, the CDR3 is TGTGCCAGCAGCTTACTAGGACAGGGGAAAGAGACCCAGTACTTC.

Comment on this clonotype: This clone may be a read error of a much larger clone one base away. The chain joins TRBV12-3 or TRBV12-4 to TRBJ2-3; no clear D. The V end was cut by 1 base, the J end by 0 bases, with 11 bases between. The CDR3 is made up of 16 amino acids. The CDR3, as DNA: TGTGCCAGCAGTTTAGATACGAGACCGAGCACAGATACGCAGTATTTT. This codes for CASSLDTRPSTDTQYF.

The chain carries TRBV5-1 and TRBJ1-3; D is uncertain. Trimming stripped 4 bases from V and 2 bases from J, with 13 bases between. CDR1 SGHRS and CDR2 YFSETQ come from the germline V gene. The CDR3 is 15 amino acids. Here the CDR3 reads CASSDSGSTGNTIYF. CDR3 nucleotides: TGCGCCAGCAGCGATTCGGGGAGCACTGGAAACACCATATATTTT.

V gene TRBV13 combines with J gene TRBJ2-1, with 8 positions matching TRBD2. Per the germline V gene, CDR1 is PRHDT and CDR2 is FYEKMQ (reference sequence). CDR3 length equals 15 residues. After removal of 3 bases from V and 3 bases from J, the junction contained 4 bases not matched to a gene. The CDR3 nucleotides read TGTGCCAGCAGCTTCGGGGGGGGCCACTACAATGAGCAGTTCTTC. Its translation: CASSFGGGHYNEQFF.

Only a few counts were recorded for this clonotype. The chain joins TRBV18 to TRBJ2-3; D not certain. Germline CDR1 and CDR2: KGHSH and LQKENI. Trimming shortened V by 5 bases and J by 0 bases, and 6 bases separated the two germline ends. This CDR3 is built from 13 residues. The CDR3 region is CASSTHSTDTQYF. The CDR3 DNA follows: TGTGCCAGCTCAACCCACAGCACAGATACGCAGTATTTT.

This clonotype was found many times. The rearrangement uses TRBV6-2 or TRBV6-3 and TRBJ2-1; 7 nucleotides align to TRBD1. CDR1 MNHEY and CDR2 SVGEGT come from the germline V gene. J gave up 6 bases and V 0 bases, and 2 bases lay outside the gene matches. CDR3 length: 14 residues. The CDR3 is CASSYSTGFNEQFF. The CDR3, as DNA: TGTGCCAGCAGTTACTCGACAGGGTTCAATGAGCAGTTCTTC.